This T cell receptor (beta chain) emerged from a study of T cells in tuberculosis. Study in general: Sequenced TCRs come from CD1B-GMM tetramer-binding T cells. Overall study results and limits: Smaller alpha distances in active tuberculosis partly reflected shorter CDR3-alpha lengths.

Measured with immunoSEQ multiplex PCR; TCRdb has only the in-frame clones, and not every one. The sample has 33,000 or so clones; over 90% are singletons. About this clone itself: Its antigen is as yet unknown.

This CDR3 contains 15 residues. Germline values: CDR1 SNHLY, CDR2 FYNNEI. V was pared by 3 bases and J by 3 bases, with 12 bases between. The sample consisted of PBMCs. The V gene is TRBV2, the J gene TRBJ2-1; no firm D call. This sequence was found in a donor between 10 and 29 years old with latent tuberculosis or without tuberculosis infection. The CDR3 sequence: CASSDTGAVYNEQFF. The CDR3 DNA sequence: TGTGCCAGCAGTGATACCGGAGCAGTCTACAATGAGCAGTTCTTC.